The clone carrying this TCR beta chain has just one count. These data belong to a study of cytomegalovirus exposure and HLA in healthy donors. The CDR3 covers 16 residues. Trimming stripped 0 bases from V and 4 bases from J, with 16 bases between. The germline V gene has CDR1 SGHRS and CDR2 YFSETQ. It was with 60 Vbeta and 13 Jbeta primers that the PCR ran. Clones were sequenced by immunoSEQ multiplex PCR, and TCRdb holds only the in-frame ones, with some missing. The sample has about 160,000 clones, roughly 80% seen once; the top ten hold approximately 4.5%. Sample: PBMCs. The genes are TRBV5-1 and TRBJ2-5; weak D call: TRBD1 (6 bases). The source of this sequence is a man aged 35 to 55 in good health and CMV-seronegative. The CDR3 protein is CASSLGGTGKIETQYF. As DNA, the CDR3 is TGCGCCAGCAGCTTGGGGGGTACAGGGAAAATAGAGACCCAGTACTTC.